Sequencing of this T cell receptor beta chain was carried out in a study of cytomegalovirus exposure and HLA in healthy donors. About this clone itself: Its antigen is unidentified.

J gave up 1 base and V 5 bases, and 28 bases lay outside the gene matches. The CDR3 is 22 residues long. Germline loops: CDR1 GTSNPN, CDR2 SVGIG (reference sequence). Study-level findings and limits: The productive fraction for most TCR beta V segments was about 90% or about 30% in an earlier analysis.

Both 60 Vbeta primers and 13 Jbeta primers went into the PCR. The table came from immunoSEQ multiplex PCR; TCRdb's copy has only in-frame clones and leaves some out. The data show 150,000 to 200,000 clones, with roughly four fifths seen just once and more than 1.5% held by the top ten. The V call is TRBV30, the J call TRBJ2-3, with TRBD2 identical over 9 bases. This TCR was recovered from a man in his late teens or twenties in good health and CMV-seronegative. Sequenced sample: PBMCs. The CDR3: CAWWPASGTPTKEGGRTDTQYF. For the CDR3, the DNA is TGTGCCTGGTGGCCCGCTAGCGGGACTCCAACGAAGGAAGGGGGTCGCACAGATACGCAGTATTTT.